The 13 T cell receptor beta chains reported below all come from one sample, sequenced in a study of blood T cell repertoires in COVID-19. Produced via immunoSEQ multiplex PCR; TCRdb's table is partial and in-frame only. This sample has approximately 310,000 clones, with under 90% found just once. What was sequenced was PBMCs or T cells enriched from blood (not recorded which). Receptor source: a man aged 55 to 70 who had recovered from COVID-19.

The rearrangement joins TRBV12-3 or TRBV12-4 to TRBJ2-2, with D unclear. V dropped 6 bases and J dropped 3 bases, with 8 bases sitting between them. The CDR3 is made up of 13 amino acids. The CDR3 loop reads CASSNSHTGELFF. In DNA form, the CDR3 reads TGTGCCAGCAGCAACAGTCACACCGGGGAGCTGTTTTTT.

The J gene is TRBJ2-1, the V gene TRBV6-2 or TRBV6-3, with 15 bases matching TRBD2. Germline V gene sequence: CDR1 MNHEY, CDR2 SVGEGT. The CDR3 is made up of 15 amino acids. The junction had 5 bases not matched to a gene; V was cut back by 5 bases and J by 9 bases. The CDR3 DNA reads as TGTGCCAGCAGTGGGGGACTAGCGGGAGGTGGTGAGCAGTTCTTC. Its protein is CASSGGLAGGGEQFF.

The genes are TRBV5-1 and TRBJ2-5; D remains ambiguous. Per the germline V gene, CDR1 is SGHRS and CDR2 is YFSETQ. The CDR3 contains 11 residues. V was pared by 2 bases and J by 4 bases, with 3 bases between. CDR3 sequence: CASSFIETQYF. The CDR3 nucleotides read TGCGCCAGCAGCTTCATAGAGACCCAGTACTTC.

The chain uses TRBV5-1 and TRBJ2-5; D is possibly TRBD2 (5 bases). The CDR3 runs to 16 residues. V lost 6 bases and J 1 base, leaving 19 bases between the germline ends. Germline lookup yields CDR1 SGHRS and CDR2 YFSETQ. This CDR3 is CASTTPSGGSQETQYF. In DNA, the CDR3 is TGCGCCAGCACTACCCCCAGCGGCGGGTCCCAAGAGACCCAGTACTTC. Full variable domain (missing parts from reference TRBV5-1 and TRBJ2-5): KAGVTQTPRYLIKTRGQQVTLSCSPISGHRSVSWYQQTPGQGLQFLFEYFSETQRNKGNFPGRFSGRQFSNSRSEMNVSTLELGDSALYLCASTTPSGGSQETQYFGPGTRLLVL.

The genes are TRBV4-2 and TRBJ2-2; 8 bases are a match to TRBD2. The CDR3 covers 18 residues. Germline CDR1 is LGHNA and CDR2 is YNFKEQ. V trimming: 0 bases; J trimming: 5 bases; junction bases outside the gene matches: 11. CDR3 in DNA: TGTGCCAGCAGCCAAGATAGTCCGGGAGCGGGAGTTACCGGGGAGCTGTTTTTT. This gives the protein CASSQDSPGAGVTGELFF.

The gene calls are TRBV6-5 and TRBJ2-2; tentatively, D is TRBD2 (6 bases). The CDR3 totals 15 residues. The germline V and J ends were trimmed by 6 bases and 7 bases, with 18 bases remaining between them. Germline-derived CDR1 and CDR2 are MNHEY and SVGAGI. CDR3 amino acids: CASRSPGTLGGELFF. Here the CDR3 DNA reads TGTGCCAGCAGAAGTCCCGGGACTCTTGGCGGGGAGCTGTTTTTT.

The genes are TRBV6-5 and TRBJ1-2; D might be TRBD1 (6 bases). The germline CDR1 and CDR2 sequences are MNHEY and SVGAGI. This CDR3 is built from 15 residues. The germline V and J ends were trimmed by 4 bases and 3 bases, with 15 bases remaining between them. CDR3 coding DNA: TGTGCCAGCAGTTCTCCCGGGGGGCCCTACTATGGCTACACCTTC. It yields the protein CASSSPGGPYYGYTF.

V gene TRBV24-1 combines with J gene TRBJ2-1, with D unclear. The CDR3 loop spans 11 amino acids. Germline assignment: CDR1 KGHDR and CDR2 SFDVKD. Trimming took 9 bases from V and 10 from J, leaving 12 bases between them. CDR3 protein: CATDNTEEQFF. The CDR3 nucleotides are TGTGCCACCGACAACACCGAGGAGCAGTTCTTC.

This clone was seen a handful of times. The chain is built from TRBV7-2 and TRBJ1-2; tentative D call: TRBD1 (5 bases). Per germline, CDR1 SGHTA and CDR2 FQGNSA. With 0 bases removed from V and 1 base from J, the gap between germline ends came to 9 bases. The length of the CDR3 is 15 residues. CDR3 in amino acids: CASSLAGGDNYGYTF. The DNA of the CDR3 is TGTGCCAGCAGCTTAGCGGGGGGAGATAACTATGGCTACACCTTC.

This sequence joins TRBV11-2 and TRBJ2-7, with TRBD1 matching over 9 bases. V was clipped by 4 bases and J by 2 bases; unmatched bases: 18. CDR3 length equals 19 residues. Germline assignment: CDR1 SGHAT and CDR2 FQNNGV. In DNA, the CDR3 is TGTGCCAGCAGCTCCCTTCTCGATACCGGGACAGGGAAGACCTACGAGCAGTACTTC. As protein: CASSSLLDTGTGKTYEQYF. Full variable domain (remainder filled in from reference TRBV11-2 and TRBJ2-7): EAGVAQSPRYKIIEKRQSVAFWCNPISGHATLYWYQQILGQGPKLLIQFQNNGVVDDSQLPKDRFSAERLKGVDSTLKIQPAKLEDSAVYLCASSSLLDTGTGKTYEQYFGPGTRLTVT.

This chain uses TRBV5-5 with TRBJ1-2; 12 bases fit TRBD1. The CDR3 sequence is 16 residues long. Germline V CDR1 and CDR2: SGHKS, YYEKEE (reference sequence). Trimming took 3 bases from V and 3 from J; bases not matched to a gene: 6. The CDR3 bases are TGTGCCAGCAGCTGGGGACAGGGGGCGAAGGACTATGGCTACACCTTC. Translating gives CASSWGQGAKDYGYTF. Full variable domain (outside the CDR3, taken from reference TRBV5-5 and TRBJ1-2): DAGVTQSPTHLIKTRGQQVTLRCSPISGHKSVSWYQQVLGQGPQFIFQYYEKEERGRGNFPDRFSARQFPNYSSELNVNALLLGDSALYLCASSWGQGAKDYGYTFGSGTRLTVV.

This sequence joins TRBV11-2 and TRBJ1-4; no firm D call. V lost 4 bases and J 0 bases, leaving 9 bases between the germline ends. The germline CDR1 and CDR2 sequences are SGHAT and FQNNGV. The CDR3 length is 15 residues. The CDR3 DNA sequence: TGTGCCAGCAGCTCAAGATACACAACTAATGAAAAACTGTTTTTT. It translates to CASSSRYTTNEKLFF. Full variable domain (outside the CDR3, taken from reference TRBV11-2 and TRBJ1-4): EAGVAQSPRYKIIEKRQSVAFWCNPISGHATLYWYQQILGQGPKLLIQFQNNGVVDDSQLPKDRFSAERLKGVDSTLKIQPAKLEDSAVYLCASSSRYTTNEKLFFGSGTQLSVL.

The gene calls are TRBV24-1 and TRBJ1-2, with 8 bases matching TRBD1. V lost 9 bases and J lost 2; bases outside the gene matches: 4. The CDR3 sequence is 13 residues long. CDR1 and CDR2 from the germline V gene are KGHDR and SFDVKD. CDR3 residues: CATSDRDNYGYTF. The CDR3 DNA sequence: TGTGCCACCTCGGACAGGGACAACTATGGCTACACCTTC.